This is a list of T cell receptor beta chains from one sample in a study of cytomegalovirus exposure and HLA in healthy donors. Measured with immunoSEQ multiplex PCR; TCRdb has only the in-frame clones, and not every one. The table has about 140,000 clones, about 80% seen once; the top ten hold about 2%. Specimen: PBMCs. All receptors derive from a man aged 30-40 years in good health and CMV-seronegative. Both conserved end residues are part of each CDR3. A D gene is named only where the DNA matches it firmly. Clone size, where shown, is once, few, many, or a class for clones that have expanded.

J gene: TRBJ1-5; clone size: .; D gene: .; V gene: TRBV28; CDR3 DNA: TGTGCCAGCACCCCCCGGGGTCAGCCCCAGCATTTT; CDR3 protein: CASTPRGQPQHF
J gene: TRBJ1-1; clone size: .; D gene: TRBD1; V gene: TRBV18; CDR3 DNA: TGTGCCAGCTCACCCGGACAGGGTTCGGGGGCTTTCTTT; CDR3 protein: CASSPGQGSGAFF
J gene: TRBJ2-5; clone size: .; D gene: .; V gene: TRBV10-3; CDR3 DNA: TGTGCCATCAGTGAGACTAGTAGAGAGACCCAGTACTTC; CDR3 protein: CAISETSRETQYF
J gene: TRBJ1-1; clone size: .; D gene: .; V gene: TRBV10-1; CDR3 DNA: TGCGCCAGCAGTGAGTTACAGGGAATGAACACTGAAGCTTTCTTT; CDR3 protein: CASSELQGMNTEAFF
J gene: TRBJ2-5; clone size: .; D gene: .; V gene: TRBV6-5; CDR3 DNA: TGTGCCAGCAGTCCCCCCATTAGGACCCAGTACTTC; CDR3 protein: CASSPPIRTQYF
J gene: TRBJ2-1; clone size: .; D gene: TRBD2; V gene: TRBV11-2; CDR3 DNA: TGTGCCAGCAGCTTAGTATTCTGGACTAGCGGGATCAATGAGCAGTTCTTC; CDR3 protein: CASSLVFWTSGINEQFF
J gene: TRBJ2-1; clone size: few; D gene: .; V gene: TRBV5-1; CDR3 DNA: TGCGCCAGCAGCTTGGGGCAGAATGAGCAGTTCTTC; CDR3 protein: CASSLGQNEQFF
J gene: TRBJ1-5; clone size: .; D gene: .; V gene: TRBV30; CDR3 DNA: TGTGCCTGGAGTACGAGAGGAGGTCAGCCCCAGCATTTT; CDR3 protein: CAWSTRGGQPQHF
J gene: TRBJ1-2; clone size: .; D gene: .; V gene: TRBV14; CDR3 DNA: TGTGCCAGCAGCCAAGGACTTTTTCCCGGGGGCTACACCTTC; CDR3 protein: CASSQGLFPGGYTF
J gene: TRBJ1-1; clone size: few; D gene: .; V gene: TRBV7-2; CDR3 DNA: TGTGCCAGCAGCTTAAGGCCCGGGGGGGCTGAAGCTTTCTTT; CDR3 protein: CASSLRPGGAEAFF
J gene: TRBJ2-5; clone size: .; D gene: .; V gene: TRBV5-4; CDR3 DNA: TGTGCCAGCAGCTTGGGGGCGGGACCTGGGCAGACCCAGTACTTC; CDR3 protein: CASSLGAGPGQTQYF
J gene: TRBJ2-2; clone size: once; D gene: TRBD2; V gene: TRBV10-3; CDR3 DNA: TGTGCCATCAGGACTAGCGGGAGGCCGGGCACCGGGGAGCTGTTTTTT; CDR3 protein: CAIRTSGRPGTGELFF
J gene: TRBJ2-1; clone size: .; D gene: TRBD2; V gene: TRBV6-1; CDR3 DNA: TGTGCCAGCAGTAAGAGACTAGCGGGAGTCAATGAGCAGTTCTTC; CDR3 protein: CASSKRLAGVNEQFF
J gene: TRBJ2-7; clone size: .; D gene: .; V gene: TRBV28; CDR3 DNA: TGTGCCAGCAGTTTATGGGGAGGATTCGAGCAGTACTTC; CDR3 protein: CASSLWGGFEQYF
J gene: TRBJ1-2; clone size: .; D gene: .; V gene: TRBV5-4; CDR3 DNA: TGTGCCAGCAGCTTGGGGCAGAACTATGGCTACACCTTC; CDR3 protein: CASSLGQNYGYTF
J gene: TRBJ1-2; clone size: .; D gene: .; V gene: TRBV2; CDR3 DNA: TGTGCCAGCAGTGAACAGTTACACTATGGCTACACCTTC; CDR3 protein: CASSEQLHYGYTF
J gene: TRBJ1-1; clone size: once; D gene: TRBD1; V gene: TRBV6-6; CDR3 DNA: TGTGCCAGCAGAAACAGGGGGTTCCTGAACACTGAAGCTTTCTTT; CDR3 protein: CASRNRGFLNTEAFF
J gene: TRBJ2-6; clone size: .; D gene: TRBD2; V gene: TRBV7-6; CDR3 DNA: TGTGCCAGCAGCTGGACTAGCGGGCTATTCTCTGGGGCCAACGTCCTGACTTTC; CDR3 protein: CASSWTSGLFSGANVLTF